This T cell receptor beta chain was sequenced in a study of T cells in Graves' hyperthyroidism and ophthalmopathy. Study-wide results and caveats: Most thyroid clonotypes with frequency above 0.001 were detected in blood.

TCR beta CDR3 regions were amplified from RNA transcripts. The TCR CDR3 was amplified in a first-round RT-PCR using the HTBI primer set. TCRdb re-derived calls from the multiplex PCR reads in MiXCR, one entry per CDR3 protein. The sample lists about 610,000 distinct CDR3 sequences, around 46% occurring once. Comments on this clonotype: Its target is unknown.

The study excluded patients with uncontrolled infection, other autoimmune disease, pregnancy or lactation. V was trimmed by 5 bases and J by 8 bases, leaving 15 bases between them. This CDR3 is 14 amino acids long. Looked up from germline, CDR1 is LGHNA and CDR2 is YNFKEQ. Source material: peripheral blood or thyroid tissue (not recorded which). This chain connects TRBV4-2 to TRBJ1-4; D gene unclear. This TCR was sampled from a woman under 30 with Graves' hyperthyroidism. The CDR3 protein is CASSGSAGGEKLFF. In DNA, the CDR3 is TGTGCCAGCAGCGGATCCGCGGGAGGGGAAAAACTGTTTTTT.